This passage covers 8 T cell receptor beta chains from one sample sequenced in a study of cytomegalovirus exposure and HLA in healthy donors. PCR primers comprised 60 Vbeta and 13 Jbeta primers. Clones were sequenced by immunoSEQ multiplex PCR, and TCRdb holds only the in-frame ones, with some missing. This table has 95,000 to 130,000 clones, about four fifths appearing once. Sequenced sample: PBMCs. These receptors were collected from a man under 40 in good health and CMV-seropositive.

The DNA for the CDR3 is TGTGCCAGCAGTTTATGGGGAGACTTCAAGGAGACCCAGTACTTC. Residues: CASSLWGDFKETQYF. This chain connects TRBV28 to TRBJ2-5; D is perhaps TRBD2 (5 bases). The V gene lost 0 bases and the J gene lost 5 bases, with 13 bases spanning the gap. The CDR3 totals 15 residues. Germline CDR1 reads MDHEN; CDR2 reads SYDVKM.

The chain has TRBV5-1 and TRBJ2-2; no firm D call. CDR3 size: 16 residues. V lost 3 bases, J lost 2 bases, and 14 bases lay in between. CDR1 SGHRS and CDR2 YFSETQ come from the germline V gene. The CDR3 loop reads CASSSGSLINTGELFF. The CDR3 DNA reads TGCGCCAGCAGCTCCGGGTCTCTAATTAACACCGGGGAGCTGTTTTTT. Full variable domain (rest looked up from reference TRBV5-1 and TRBJ2-2): KAGVTQTPRYLIKTRGQQVTLSCSPISGHRSVSWYQQTPGQGLQFLFEYFSETQRNKGNFPGRFSGRQFSNSRSEMNVSTLELGDSALYLCASSSGSLINTGELFFGEGSRLTVL.

The CDR3 nucleotides are TGTGCCAGCAGCCGGGGGGAGCCGGGACTAGCGGGGGGGCGGGCAGATACGCAGTATTTT. This sequence encodes CASSRGEPGLAGGRADTQYF. The rearrangement uses TRBV4-2 and TRBJ2-3; the match to TRBD2 covers 16 bases. CDR1 and CDR2 from the germline V gene are LGHNA and YNFKEQ. The CDR3 is 20 residues long. V lost 4 bases to trimming and J lost 4 bases; unmatched junction nucleotides: 14.

V usage is TRBV7-6 and J usage is TRBJ1-6; D possibly corresponds to TRBD1 (6 bases). Germline CDR1 and CDR2: SGHVS and FNYEAQ. The CDR3 is 13 amino acids. Trimming shortened V by 7 bases and J by 6 bases, and 10 bases separated the two germline ends. This CDR3 reads CASKGDINSPLHF. In DNA form, the CDR3 reads TGTGCCAGCAAAGGGGACATTAATTCACCCCTCCACTTT.

In its sample, this clone was seen a few times. This rearrangement joins TRBV5-4 to TRBJ2-1, with 11 bases that match TRBD1. The CDR3 length is 15 residues. Trimming took 4 bases from V and 8 from J; bases not matched to a gene: 8. Per the germline V gene, CDR1 is SGHNT and CDR2 is YYREEE (reference sequence). The CDR3 loop is CASSPGTGGPDEQFF. In DNA, the CDR3 is TGTGCCAGCAGCCCAGGGACAGGGGGACCGGATGAGCAGTTCTTC.

The rearrangement joins TRBV4-3 to TRBJ2-5, with TRBD2 matching 10 bases. The length of the CDR3 is 17 residues. CDR1 and CDR2 from the germline V gene are LGHNA and YSLEER. The trim removed 0 bases at V and 5 bases at J, leaving 9 bases unmatched. CDR3 region: CASSQEKAGGPTETQYF. The CDR3 DNA reads as TGCGCCAGCAGCCAAGAAAAAGCGGGAGGGCCCACCGAGACCCAGTACTTC.

The chain carries TRBV9 and TRBJ2-7; 11 bases map to TRBD2. The V and J ends lost 3 bases and 0 bases, in that order; junction bases with no gene match: 11. Germline CDR1 is SGDLS and CDR2 is YYNGEE. This CDR3 has 18 residues. The CDR3 spells CASSAGLAEYPHSYEQYF. In nucleotides, the CDR3 is TGTGCCAGCAGCGCGGGACTAGCGGAGTATCCCCACTCCTACGAGCAGTACTTC.

The rearrangement links TRBV27 to TRBJ2-7, with 8 positions matching TRBD1. Germline V lookup: CDR1 MNHEY, CDR2 SMNVEV (reference sequence). V lost 3 bases, J lost 3 bases, and 1 base stayed unmatched. The CDR3 covers 13 residues. The CDR3: CASSFTGGYEQYF. For the CDR3, the DNA is TGTGCCAGCAGTTTTACAGGGGGCTACGAGCAGTACTTC.